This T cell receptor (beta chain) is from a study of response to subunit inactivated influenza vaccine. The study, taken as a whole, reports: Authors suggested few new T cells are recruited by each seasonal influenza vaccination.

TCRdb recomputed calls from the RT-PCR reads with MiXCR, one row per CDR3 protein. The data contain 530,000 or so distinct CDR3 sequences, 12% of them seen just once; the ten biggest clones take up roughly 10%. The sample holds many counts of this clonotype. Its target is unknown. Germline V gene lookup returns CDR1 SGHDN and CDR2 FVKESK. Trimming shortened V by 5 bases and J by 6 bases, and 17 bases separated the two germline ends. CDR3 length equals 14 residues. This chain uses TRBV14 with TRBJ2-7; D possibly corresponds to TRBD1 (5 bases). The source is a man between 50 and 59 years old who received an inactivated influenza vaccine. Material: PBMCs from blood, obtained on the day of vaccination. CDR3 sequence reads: CASSKKGMVGEQYF. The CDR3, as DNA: TGTGCCAGCAGCAAAAAGGGGATGGTGGGCGAGCAGTACTTC.